The sequence of this TCR beta chain was determined in a study of spatial heterogeneity in lung cancer. This CDR3 comprises 13 residues. CDR1 is MNHEY and CDR2 is SVGEGT in the germline V gene. The V end was cut by 6 bases, the J end by 4 bases, with 12 bases between. TCRdb reanalysed the 5' RACE reads using MiXCR and keeps one entry per CDR3 protein. The sample shows 25,000 or so distinct CDR3 sequences, over 5% of them seen only once. There are many counts of this clonotype. Time point given: blood at routine non-recurrence follow-up after resection. The rearrangement joins TRBV6-2 or TRBV6-3 to TRBJ1-1, with no clear D. This TCR was recovered from a female donor with early-stage non-small cell lung cancer. The starting material was PBMCs, obtained at follow-up. The chain's CDR3 is CASSHRGGTEAFF. The CDR3 DNA follows: TGTGCCAGCAGCCACCGCGGTGGCACTGAAGCTTTCTTT.